The 2 T cell receptor beta chains reported below all come from one sample, sequenced in a study of CD8 T cells in Susac syndrome. When the RNA was reverse transcribed, random hexamers were used with an input of 0.5 to 1 ug. Via MiXCR, TCRdb re-called the immunoSEQ multiplex PCR reads, giving one row per CDR3 protein. Of about 180,000 distinct CDR3 sequences detected, over 85% appear once; the ten largest clones hold approximately 0.094%. What was sequenced was CD4+ T cells from PBMCs. The receptors come from a human donor with multiple sclerosis.

J is TRBJ2-3 and V is TRBV7-3; 10 bases agree with TRBD1. CDR1 and CDR2 from the germline V gene are SGHTA and FQGTGA. The CDR3 consists of 16 residues. With V trimmed by 0 bases and J by 4 bases, 4 bases remained unmatched. The CDR3 reads CASSLTTGGRADTQYF. The CDR3 DNA is TGTGCCAGCAGCTTAACGACAGGGGGCAGGGCAGATACGCAGTATTTT.

The sample holds one count of this clonotype. The J gene is TRBJ2-6, the V gene TRBV6-1; no clear D gene. Trimming cost V 6 bases and J 0 bases, with 12 bases left between them. Germline-derived CDR1 and CDR2 are MNHNS and SASEGT. This CDR3 has 16 residues. The DNA of the CDR3 is TGTGCCAGCAGCCCACAGCCCCTCTCTGGGGCCAACGTCCTGACTTTC. It yields the protein CASSPQPLSGANVLTF.